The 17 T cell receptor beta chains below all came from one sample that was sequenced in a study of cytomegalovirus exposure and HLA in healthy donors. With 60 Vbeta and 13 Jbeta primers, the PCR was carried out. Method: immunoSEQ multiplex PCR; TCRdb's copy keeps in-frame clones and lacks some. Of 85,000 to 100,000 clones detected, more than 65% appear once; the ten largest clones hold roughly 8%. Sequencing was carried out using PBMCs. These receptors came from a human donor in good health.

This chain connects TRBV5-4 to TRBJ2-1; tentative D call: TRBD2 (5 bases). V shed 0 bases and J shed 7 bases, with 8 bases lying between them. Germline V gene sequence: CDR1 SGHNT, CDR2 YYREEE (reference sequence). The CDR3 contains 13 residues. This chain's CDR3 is CASSLVSGNEQFF. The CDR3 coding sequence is TGTGCCAGCAGCTTGGTATCGGGAAATGAGCAGTTCTTC. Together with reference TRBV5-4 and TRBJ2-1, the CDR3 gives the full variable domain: ETGVTQSPTHLIKTRGQQVTLRCSSQSGHNTVSWYQQALGQGPQFIFQYYREEENGRGNFPPRFSGLQFPNYSSELNVNALELDDSALYLCASSLVSGNEQFFGPGTRLTVL.

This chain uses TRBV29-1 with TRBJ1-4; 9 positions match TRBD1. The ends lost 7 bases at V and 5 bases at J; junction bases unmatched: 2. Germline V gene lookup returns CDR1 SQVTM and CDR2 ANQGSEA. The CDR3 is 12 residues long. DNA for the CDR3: TGCAGCGCCGGGACAGGGAATGAAAAACTGTTTTTT. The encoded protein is CSAGTGNEKLFF.

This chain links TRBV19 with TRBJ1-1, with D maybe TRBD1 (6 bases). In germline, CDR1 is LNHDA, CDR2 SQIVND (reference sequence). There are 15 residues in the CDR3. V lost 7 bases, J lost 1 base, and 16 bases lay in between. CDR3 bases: TGTGCCAGTACCTCCGGGGGGACATCGAACACTGAAGCTTTCTTT. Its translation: CASTSGGTSNTEAFF.

The CDR3 DNA follows: TGTGCCAGCTCATCACAGGGGGCAGTAGGAGAGACCCAGTACTTC. It encodes CASSSQGAVGETQYF. V gene TRBV18 combines with J gene TRBJ2-5; TRBD1 matches 9 bases. The V gene's germline CDR1 is KGHSH and CDR2 LQKENI. V lost 5 bases and J lost 4; bases outside the gene matches: 8. This CDR3 has 15 residues.

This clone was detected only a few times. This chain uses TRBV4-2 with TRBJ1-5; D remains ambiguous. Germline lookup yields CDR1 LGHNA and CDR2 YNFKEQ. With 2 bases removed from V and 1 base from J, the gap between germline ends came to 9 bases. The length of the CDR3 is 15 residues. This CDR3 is CASSQSQESNQPQHF. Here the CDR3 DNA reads TGTGCCAGCAGCCAATCGCAGGAAAGCAATCAGCCCCAGCATTTT.

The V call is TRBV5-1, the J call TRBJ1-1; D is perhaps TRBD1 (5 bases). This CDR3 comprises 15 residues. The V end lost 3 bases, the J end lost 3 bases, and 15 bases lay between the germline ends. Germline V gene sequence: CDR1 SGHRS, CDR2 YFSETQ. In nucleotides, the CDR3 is TGCGCCAGCAGCTCCTATCCACAGGTTCACACTGAAGCTTTCTTT. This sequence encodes CASSSYPQVHTEAFF.

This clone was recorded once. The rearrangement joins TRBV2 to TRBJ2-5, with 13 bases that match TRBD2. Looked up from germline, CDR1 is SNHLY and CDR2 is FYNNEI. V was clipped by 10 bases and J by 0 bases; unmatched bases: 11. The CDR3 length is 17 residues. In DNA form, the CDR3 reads TGTGCCACCCGAGAGAGGACTAGCGGGGGATACCAAGAGACCCAGTACTTC. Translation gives CATRERTSGGYQETQYF.

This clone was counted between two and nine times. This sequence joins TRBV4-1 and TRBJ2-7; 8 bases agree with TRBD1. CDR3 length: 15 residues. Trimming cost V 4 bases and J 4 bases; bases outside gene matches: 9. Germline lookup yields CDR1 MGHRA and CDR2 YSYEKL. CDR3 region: CASSRADRGSYEQYF. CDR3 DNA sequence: TGCGCCAGCAGCCGCGCCGACAGGGGTTCGTACGAGCAGTACTTC.

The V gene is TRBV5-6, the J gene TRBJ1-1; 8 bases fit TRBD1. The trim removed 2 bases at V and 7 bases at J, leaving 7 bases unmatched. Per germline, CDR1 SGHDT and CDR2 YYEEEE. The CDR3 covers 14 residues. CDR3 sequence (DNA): TGTGCCAGCAGCTTCGGGACAGGAAATCTTGAAGCTTTCTTT. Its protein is CASSFGTGNLEAFF. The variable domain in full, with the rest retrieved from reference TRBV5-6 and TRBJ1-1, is DAGVTQSPTHLIKTRGQQVTLRCSPKSGHDTVSWYQQALGQGPQFIFQYYEEEERQRGNFPDRFSGHQFPNYSSELNVNALLLGDSALYLCASSFGTGNLEAFFGQGTRLTVV.

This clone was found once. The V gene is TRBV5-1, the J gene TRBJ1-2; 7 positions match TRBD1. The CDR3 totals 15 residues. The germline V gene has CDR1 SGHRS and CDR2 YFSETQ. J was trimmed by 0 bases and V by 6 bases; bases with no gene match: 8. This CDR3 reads CASKPGQETNYGYTF. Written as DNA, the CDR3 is TGCGCCAGCAAGCCAGGACAGGAGACTAACTATGGCTACACCTTC.

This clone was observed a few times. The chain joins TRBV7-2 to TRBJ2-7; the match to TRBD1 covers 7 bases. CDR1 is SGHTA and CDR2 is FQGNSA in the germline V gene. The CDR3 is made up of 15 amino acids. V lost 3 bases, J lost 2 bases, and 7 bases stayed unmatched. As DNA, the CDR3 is TGTGCCAGCAGCTTCATACGGACAGGCACCTACGAGCAGTACTTC. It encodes CASSFIRTGTYEQYF. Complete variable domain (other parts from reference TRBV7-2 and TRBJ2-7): GAGVSQSPSNKVTEKGKDVELRCDPISGHTALYWYRQSLGQGLEFLIYFQGNSAPDKSGLPSDRFSAERTGGSVSTLTIQRTQQEDSAVYLCASSFIRTGTYEQYFGPGTRLTVT.

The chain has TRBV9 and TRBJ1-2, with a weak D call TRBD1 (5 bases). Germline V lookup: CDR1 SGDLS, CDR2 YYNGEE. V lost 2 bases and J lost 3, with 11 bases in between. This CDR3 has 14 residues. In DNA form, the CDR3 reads TGTGCCAGCAGCGTGGGGGGGGTTCACTATGGCTACACCTTC. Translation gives CASSVGGVHYGYTF.

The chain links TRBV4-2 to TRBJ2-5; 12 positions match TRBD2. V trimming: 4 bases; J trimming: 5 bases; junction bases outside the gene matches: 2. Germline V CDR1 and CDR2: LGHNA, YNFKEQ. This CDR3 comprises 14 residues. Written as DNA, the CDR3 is TGTGCCAGCAGCCGGACTAGCGGGACTGAGACCCAGTACTTC. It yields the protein CASSRTSGTETQYF.

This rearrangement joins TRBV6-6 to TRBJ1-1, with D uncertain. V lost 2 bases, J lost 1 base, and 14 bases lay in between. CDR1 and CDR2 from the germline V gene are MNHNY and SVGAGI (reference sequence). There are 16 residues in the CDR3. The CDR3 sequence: CASSYPEGRPNTEAFF. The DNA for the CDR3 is TGTGCCAGCAGTTACCCGGAAGGGAGACCGAACACTGAAGCTTTCTTT.

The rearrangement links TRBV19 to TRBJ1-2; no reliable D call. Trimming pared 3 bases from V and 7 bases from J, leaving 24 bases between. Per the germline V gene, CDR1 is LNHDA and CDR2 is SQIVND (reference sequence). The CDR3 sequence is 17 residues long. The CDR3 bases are TGTGCCAGTAGTATGAGGGCCACCCGAATTTTAGGGTGTGGCTACACCTTC. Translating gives CASSMRATRILGCGYTF.

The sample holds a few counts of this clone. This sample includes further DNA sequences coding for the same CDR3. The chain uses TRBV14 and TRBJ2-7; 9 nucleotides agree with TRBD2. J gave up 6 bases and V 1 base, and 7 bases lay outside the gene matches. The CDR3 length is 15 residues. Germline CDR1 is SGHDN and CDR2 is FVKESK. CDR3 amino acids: CASSQAAGGPIEQYF. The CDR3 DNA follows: TGTGCCAGCAGCCAAGCGGCGGGAGGGCCAATCGAGCAGTACTTC.

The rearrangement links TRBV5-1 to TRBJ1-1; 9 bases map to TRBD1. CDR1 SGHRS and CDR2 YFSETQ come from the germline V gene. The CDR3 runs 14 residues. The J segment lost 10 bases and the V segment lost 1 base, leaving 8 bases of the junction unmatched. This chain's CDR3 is CASSLSQGASIAFF. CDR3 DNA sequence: TGCGCCAGCAGCTTGTCACAGGGGGCGAGTATAGCTTTCTTT.